The 2 T cell receptor beta chains presented below share a single source sample, sequenced in a study of CD8+ T cells in alopecia areata. Treatment indicated: oral pan-JAK inhibitor, 5-10 mg twice daily. RNA was isolated and reverse transcribed to cDNA, the sequencing template. Sequencing was performed with immunoSEQ multiplex PCR; in TCRdb, only in-frame clones are kept and a portion is missing. The sample has 150,000 to 200,000 clones; 58% are singletons. Here the sequenced sample was CD4+ T cells sorted from blood, taken between weeks 55 and 65, from a patient treated with tofacitinib. These receptor sequences come from a human donor with alopecia areata.

The chain recombines TRBV9 with TRBJ2-1, with D perhaps TRBD1 (5 bases). CDR1 and CDR2 from the germline V gene are SGDLS and YYNGEE. This CDR3 has 13 amino acids. V was clipped by 3 bases and J by 13 bases, with 17 bases between them. The CDR3 loop reads CASSGLVGVGQFF. The CDR3 region has the DNA TGTGCCAGCAGCGGGCTGGTAGGGGTGGGACAGTTCTTC.

The rearrangement uses TRBV4-2 and TRBJ2-2, with 7 bases that match TRBD2. Trimming removed 10 bases from V and 5 bases from J; junction bases left unmatched: 7. CDR1 is LGHNA, CDR2 YNFKEQ, per germline. The CDR3 covers 13 residues. The CDR3 loop reads CATQRDLTGELFF. The CDR3 nucleotides are TGTGCCACCCAGCGGGATTTGACCGGGGAGCTGTTTTTT.